This TCR beta chain was documented in a study of beta chain features in type 1 diabetes. This clone has only a few counts. Its antigen is not known. The isolated RNA, all of it, was reverse transcribed, so expressed TCRB transcripts were what got sequenced. TCRdb keeps only in-frame clones here, not all; method: immunoSEQ multiplex PCR. Of 600,000 to 700,000 clones in the sample, over 10% were seen once. Study conclusions and caveats: Shortening of TCRB CDR3s, moderate but significant, appeared in all four CD4+ subsets of Type 1 diabetes patients.

The V and J ends lost 11 bases and 10 bases, in that order; junction bases with no gene match: 10. The CDR3 runs 14 residues. Per the germline V gene, CDR1 is ENHRY and CDR2 is SYGVKD. The source of this sequence is a man between 25 and 39 years old with type 1 diabetes. Sample: naive CD4+ T cells from blood. The rearrangement uses TRBV10-3 and TRBJ1-6, with TRBD1 matching over 11 bases. The CDR3: CAVGQGGKGSPLHF. CDR3 bases: TGTGCCGTGGGACAGGGGGGAAAAGGATCACCCCTCCACTTT.